The rows below give T cell receptor beta chains drawn from one sample of a study of blood T cell repertoires in COVID-19. TCRdb's table, derived via immunoSEQ multiplex PCR, lists solely in-frame clones and lacks some. Counted here are 300,000 to 350,000 clones, 75% to 90% occurring once; the ten biggest clones make up under 6%. The specimen was PBMCs or T cells enriched from blood (not recorded which). These TCRs come from a man under 40 who had recovered from COVID-19. CDR3s include the opening cysteine and the closing phenylalanine or tryptophan. A D gene is named only where the DNA matches it firmly. The size entry is marked missing in some rows and otherwise reads once, few, many or a size class.

abundance	v_gene	j_gene	len	d_gene	CDR3nt	CDR3aa
few	TRBV10-3	TRBJ1-2	15	TRBD1	TGTGCCATCAGTGTGGCCGGACAGGGAGGCTATGGCTACACCTTC	CAISVAGQGGYGYTF
.	TRBV7-9	TRBJ1-6	16	.	TGTGCCAGCAGCCCTACGTCGGCAGGGCAGAATTCACCCCTCCACTTT	CASSPTSAGQNSPLHF
.	TRBV5-1	TRBJ1-2	14	.	TGCGCCAGCAAAAGTCAGCGGGCCGACTATGGCTACACCTTC	CASKSQRADYGYTF
.	TRBV6-5	TRBJ1-2	13	TRBD1	TGTGCCAGCACCACGACAGGGGAATATGGCTACACCTTC	CASTTTGEYGYTF
.	TRBV28	TRBJ2-2	15	.	TGTGCCAGCACCGCATCGCAGGGTAACACCGGGGAGCTGTTTTTT	CASTASQGNTGELFF
.	TRBV30	TRBJ2-5	16	TRBD2	TGTGCCTGGAGCCACGCTGCGGGGGGGGTTCAAGAGACCCAGTACTTC	CAWSHAAGGVQETQYF
.	TRBV5-4	TRBJ2-7	14	TRBD1	TGTGCCAGCAGCAATGGACAGGATGCCTACGAGCAGTACTTC	CASSNGQDAYEQYF
.	TRBV5-1	TRBJ1-1	13	.	TGCGCCAGCAGTATGGGGCCCAACACTGAAGCTTTCTTT	CASSMGPNTEAFF
.	TRBV2	TRBJ2-7	13	.	TGTGCCAGCAGAGAGACAGCCACCTACGAGCAGTACTTC	CASRETATYEQYF
.	TRBV10-3	TRBJ1-5	14	.	TGTGCCATCAGTATGGGTCAGGAAGAAACGCCCCAGCATTTT	CAISMGQEETPQHF
.	TRBV5-1	TRBJ2-5	17	TRBD2	TGCGCCAGCAGCTTGGGGACTAGCAAAAAGGGTAGAGAGACCCAGTACTTC	CASSLGTSKKGRETQYF
.	TRBV7-2	TRBJ2-1	16	.	TGTGCCAGCAGCTTAGCGCCACAGGGTCGGGTCAATGAGCAGTTCTTC	CASSLAPQGRVNEQFF
.	TRBV10-2	TRBJ1-1	13	TRBD1	TGCGCCAGCAGTCGACAGGGTAGCACTGAAGCTTTCTTT	CASSRQGSTEAFF
.	TRBV6-1	TRBJ2-5	14	.	TGTGCCAGCAGTGAAGGCGAAGGGGCGGAGACCCAGTACTTC	CASSEGEGAETQYF
.	TRBV7-9	TRBJ2-3	15	.	TGTGCCAGCAGCCCATCAGGGGGAGGAACAGATACGCAGTATTTT	CASSPSGGGTDTQYF
.	TRBV5-1	TRBJ2-7	15	.	TGCGCCAGCAGCTTGGCTCTAGGCAGCTCCTACGAGCAGTACTTC	CASSLALGSSYEQYF
.	TRBV6-2/TRBV6-3	TRBJ1-5	12	.	TGTGCCAGCAGTTCGGTTGGTCAGCCCCAGCATTTT	CASSSVGQPQHF
.	TRBV3-1/TRBV3-2	TRBJ2-3	12	.	TGTGCCAGCAGCCTCCGTGCAGATACGCAGTATTTT	CASSLRADTQYF
few	TRBV6-4	TRBJ1-1	11	.	TGTGCCAGCACTAGTGGCACTGAAGCTTTCTTT	CASTSGTEAFF
.	TRBV19	TRBJ1-1	13	.	TGTGCCAGTAGTATAGTAGAGGGAACTGAAGCTTTCTTT	CASSIVEGTEAFF
.	TRBV2	TRBJ2-1	12	TRBD2	TGTGCCAGCAGTGAGGGGGGGAGTGAGCAGTTCTTC	CASSEGGSEQFF
.	TRBV2	TRBJ1-4	13	.	TGTGCCAGCAGTGAAGGCGGGGGTGGAAAACTGTTTTTT	CASSEGGGGKLFF
.	TRBV7-9	TRBJ2-1	17	.	TGTGCCAGCAGCCCCATCCCCTTGGGGGACAAAAAAAATGAGCAGTTCTTC	CASSPIPLGDKKNEQFF
.	TRBV7-2	TRBJ1-2	13	.	TGTGCCAGCAGCTTACGGGGGACCTATGGCTACACCTTC	CASSLRGTYGYTF
.	TRBV28	TRBJ2-1	14	TRBD1	TGTGCCAGCAGAACCGGGACAGGCGGGCATGAGCAGTTCTTC	CASRTGTGGHEQFF
.	TRBV9	TRBJ2-7	15	.	TGTGCCAGCAGCGTAGGAACAGGGTCCTCCTACGAGCAGTACTTC	CASSVGTGSSYEQYF
.	TRBV7-6	TRBJ2-5	14	.	TGTGCCAGCAGCTTAGTTCGGGGACAAGAGACCCAGTACTTC	CASSLVRGQETQYF
.	TRBV5-1	TRBJ1-6	19	.	TGCGCCAGCAGCTTGGGCCGCGGGGCATCGGGGTCCTATAATTCACCCCTCCACTTT	CASSLGRGASGSYNSPLHF
.	TRBV3-1/TRBV3-2	TRBJ1-3	14	.	TGTGCCAGCAGCCAATCGGGAGCTGGAAACACCATATATTTT	CASSQSGAGNTIYF
.	TRBV6-2/TRBV6-3	TRBJ2-7	16	TRBD1	TGTGCCAGCAGTCGACATGGGACAGGAGAATCCTACGAGCAGTACTTC	CASSRHGTGESYEQYF
.	TRBV14	TRBJ2-3	19	TRBD2	TGTGCCAGCAGCCGCTACGGACTAGCGGGGGGGAGTAGCACAGATACGCAGTATTTT	CASSRYGLAGGSSTDTQYF
few	TRBV5-1	TRBJ1-5	15	TRBD1	TGCGCCAGCAGCTTGACAGGGGGTTTCGATCAGCCCCAGCATTTT	CASSLTGGFDQPQHF
.	TRBV11-3	TRBJ2-2	16	TRBD1	TGTGCCAGCAGCTCTCCGACAGGGTCGGGCACCGGGGAGCTGTTTTTT	CASSSPTGSGTGELFF
.	TRBV9	TRBJ2-3	12	.	TGTGCCAGCAGCGCGTCCACAGATACGCAGTATTTT	CASSASTDTQYF
.	TRBV5-1	TRBJ2-7	20	TRBD2	TGCGCCAGCAGCTTGGGAGGGCTGGGACTAGCGGGGGCTCTCACCTACGAGCAGTACTTC	CASSLGGLGLAGALTYEQYF
.	TRBV19	TRBJ2-7	12	TRBD1	TGTGCCAGTTCTCGTTACGGGACAGGGAATTCATTC	CASSRYGTGNSF
.	TRBV28	TRBJ1-2	14	TRBD1	TGTGCCAGCAGTCCCACAGGGGGCGGTCGTGGCTACACCTTC	CASSPTGGGRGYTF
.	TRBV18	TRBJ1-1	15	TRBD1	TGTGCCAGCTCCCGGGACAGGGGGCGGCGCACTGAAGCTTTCTTT	CASSRDRGRRTEAFF
.	TRBV19	TRBJ1-2	15	.	TGTGCCAGTACTTTACAAGGAGGGGACGACTATGGCTACACCTTC	CASTLQGGDDYGYTF